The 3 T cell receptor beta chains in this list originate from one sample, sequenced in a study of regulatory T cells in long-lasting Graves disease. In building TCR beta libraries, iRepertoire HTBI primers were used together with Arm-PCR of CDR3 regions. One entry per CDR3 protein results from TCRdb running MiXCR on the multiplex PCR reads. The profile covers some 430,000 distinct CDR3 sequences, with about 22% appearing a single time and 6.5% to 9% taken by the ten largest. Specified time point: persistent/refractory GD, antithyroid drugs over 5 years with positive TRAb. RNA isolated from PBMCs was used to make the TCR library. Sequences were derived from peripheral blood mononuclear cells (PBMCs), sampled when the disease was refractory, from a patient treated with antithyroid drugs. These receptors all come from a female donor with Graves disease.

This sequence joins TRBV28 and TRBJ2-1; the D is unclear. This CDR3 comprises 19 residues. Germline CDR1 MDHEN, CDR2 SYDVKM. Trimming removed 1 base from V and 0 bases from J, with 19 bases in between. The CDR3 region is CASSLYLADPRGSYNEQFF. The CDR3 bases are TGTGCCAGCAGTTTATATCTCGCGGACCCGCGCGGCTCCTACAATGAGCAGTTCTTC.

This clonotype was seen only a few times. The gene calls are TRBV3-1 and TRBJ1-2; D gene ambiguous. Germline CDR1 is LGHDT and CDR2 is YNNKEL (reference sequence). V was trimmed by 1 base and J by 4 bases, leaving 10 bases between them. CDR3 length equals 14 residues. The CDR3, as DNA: TGTGCCAGCAGCCAAGGGGCTCTGGGCTATGGCTACACCTTC. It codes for CASSQGALGYGYTF.

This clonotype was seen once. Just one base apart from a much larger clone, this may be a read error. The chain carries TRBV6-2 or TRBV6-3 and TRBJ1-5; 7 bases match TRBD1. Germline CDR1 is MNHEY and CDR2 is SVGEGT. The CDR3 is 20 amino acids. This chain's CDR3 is CAIWAGTATWTSYSNQLQHF. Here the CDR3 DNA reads TGTGCCATCTGGGCCGGGACAGCTACTTGGACATCTTATAGCAATCAGCTCCAGCATTTT.